This TCR beta chain was captured in a study of cytotoxic CD8 clonotypes in ibrutinib-treated CLL. Study-wide results and caveats: Public clonotypes were rare and shrank or held steady on treatment. Baseline-level clonality went beyond age-matched healthy donors and moved in step with circulating CD8+ T-cell counts. Sampling times (in sustained-remission versus progressing patients) were not the same.

Trimming left V 0 bases short and J 2 bases short, with 8 bases between. The length of the CDR3 is 14 residues. Germline values: CDR1 SGHRS, CDR2 YFSETQ. Notes on this clone: What it binds is unknown.

Deep sequencing aimed at 1 in 200,000 to 1 in 1 million T cells' resolution. Repertoires were generated with immunoSEQ multiplex PCR, while TCRdb's copy carries only in-frame clones and drops some. The table lists roughly 170,000 clones, 70% to 85% of them singletons, with about 4.5% in the top ten. This TCR derives from a human donor with chronic lymphocytic leukemia. This chain joins TRBV5-1 and TRBJ1-1; D is ambiguous. The source was PBMCs, collected after 24 months of ibrutinib treatment. This chain's CDR3 is CASSLVGSNTEAFF. CDR3 DNA sequence: TGCGCCAGCAGCTTGGTCGGGTCCAACACTGAAGCTTTCTTT.